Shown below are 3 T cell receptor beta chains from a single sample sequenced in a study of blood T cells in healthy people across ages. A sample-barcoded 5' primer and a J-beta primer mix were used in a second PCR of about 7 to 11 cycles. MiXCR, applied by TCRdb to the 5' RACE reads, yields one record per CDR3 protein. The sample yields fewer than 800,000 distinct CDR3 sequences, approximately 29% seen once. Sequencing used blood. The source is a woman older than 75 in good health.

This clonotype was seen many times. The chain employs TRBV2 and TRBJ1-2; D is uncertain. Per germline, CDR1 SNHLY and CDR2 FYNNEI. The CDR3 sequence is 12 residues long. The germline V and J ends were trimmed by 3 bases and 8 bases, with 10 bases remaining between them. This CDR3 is CASSEGHLGYTF. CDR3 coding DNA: TGTGCCAGCAGTGAGGGCCATTTGGGCTACACCTTC.

The CDR3 spells CASSLRGQGSNQPQHF. DNA for the CDR3: TGTGCCAGCAGTTTAAGGGGACAGGGATCGAATCAGCCCCAGCATTTT. This rearrangement joins TRBV12-3 or TRBV12-4 to TRBJ1-5, with 9 bases aligning to TRBD1. Trimming cost V 2 bases and J 4 bases; bases outside gene matches: 6. CDR3 size: 16 residues.

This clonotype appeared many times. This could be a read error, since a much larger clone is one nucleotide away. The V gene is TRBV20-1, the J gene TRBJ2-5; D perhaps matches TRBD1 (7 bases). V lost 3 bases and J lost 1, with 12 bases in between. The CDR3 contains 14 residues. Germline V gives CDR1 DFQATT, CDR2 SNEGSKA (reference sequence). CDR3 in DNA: TGCAGTGCTAGCAGGGGGGCAGGCCAAGAGACCCAGTACTTC. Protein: CSASRGAGQETQYF.